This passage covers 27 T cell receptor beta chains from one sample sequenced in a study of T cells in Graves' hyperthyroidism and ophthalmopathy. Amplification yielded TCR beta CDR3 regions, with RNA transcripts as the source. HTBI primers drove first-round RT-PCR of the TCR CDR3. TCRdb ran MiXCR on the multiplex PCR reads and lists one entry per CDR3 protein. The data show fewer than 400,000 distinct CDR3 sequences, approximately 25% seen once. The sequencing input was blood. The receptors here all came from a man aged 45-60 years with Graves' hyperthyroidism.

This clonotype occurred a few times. The DNA of the CDR3 is TGCAGCGTTGAAGATATCCGGACCCGCCAGGGCTACACCTTC. It translates to CSVEDIRTRQGYTF. The chain recombines TRBV29-1 with TRBJ1-2; D ambiguous. The V end lost 0 bases, the J end lost 8 bases, and 16 bases lay between the germline ends. CDR1 is SQVTM and CDR2 is ANQGSEA in the germline V gene. The CDR3 has 14 amino acids. The full variable domain, in which reference TRBV29-1 and TRBJ1-2 provide the parts outside the CDR3, is SAVISQKPSRDICQRGTSLTIQCQVDSQVTMMFWYRQQPGQSLTLIATANQGSEATYESGFVIDKFPISRPNLTFSTLTVSNMSPEDSSIYLCSVEDIRTRQGYTFGSGTRLTVV.

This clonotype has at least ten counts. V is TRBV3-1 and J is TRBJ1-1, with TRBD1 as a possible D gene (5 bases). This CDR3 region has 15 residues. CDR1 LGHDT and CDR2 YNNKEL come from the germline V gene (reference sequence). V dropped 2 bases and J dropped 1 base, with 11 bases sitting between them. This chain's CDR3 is CASSQLGVWNTEAFF. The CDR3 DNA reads TGTGCCAGCAGCCAATTGGGGGTGTGGAACACTGAAGCTTTCTTT.

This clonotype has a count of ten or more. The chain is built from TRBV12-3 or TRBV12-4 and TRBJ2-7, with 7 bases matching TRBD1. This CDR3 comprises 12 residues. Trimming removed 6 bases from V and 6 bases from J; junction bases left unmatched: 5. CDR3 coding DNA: TGTGCCAGCAGCTGGGACAGACGCGAGCAGTACTTC. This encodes CASSWDRREQYF.

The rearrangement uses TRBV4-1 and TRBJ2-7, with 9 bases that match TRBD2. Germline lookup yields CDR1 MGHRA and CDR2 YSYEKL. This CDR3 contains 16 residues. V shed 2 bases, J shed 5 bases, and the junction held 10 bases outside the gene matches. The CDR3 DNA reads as TGCGCCAGCAGCCAACCAGCGGGAGGCGGGTACCACGAGCAGTACTTC. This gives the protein CASSQPAGGGYHEQYF.

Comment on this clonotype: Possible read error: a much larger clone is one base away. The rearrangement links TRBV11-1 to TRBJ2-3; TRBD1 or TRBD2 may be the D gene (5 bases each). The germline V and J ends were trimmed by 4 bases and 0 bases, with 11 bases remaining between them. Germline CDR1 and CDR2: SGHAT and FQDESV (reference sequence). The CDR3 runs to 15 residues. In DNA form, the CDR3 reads TGTGCCAGCAGCTACCGGGGCAGGAGCACAGATACGCAGTATTTT. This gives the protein CASSYRGRSTDTQYF.

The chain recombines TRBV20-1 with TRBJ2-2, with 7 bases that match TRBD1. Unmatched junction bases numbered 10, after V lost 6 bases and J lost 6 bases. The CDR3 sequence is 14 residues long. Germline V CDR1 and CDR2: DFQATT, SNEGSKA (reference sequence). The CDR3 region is CSAVHGQGAGELFF. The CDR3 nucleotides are TGCAGTGCCGTTCACGGGCAGGGGGCCGGGGAGCTGTTTTTT.

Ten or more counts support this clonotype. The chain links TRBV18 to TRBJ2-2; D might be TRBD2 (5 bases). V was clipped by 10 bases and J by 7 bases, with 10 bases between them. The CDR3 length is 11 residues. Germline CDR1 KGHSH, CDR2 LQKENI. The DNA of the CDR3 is TGTGCCACCCTCCGGGACGGGGAGCTGTTTTTT. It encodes CATLRDGELFF.

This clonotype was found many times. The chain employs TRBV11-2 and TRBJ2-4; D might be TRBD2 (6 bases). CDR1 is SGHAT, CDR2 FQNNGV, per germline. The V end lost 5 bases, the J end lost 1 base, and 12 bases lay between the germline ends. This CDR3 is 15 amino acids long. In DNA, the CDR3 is TGTGCCAGCAGCAGGGACTTTCTCGCCAAAAACATTCAGTACTTC. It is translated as CASSRDFLAKNIQYF.

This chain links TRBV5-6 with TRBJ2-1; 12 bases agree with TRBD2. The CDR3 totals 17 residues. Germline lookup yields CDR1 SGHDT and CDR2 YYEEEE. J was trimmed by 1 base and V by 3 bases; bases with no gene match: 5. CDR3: CASSSSTSGGSYNEQFF. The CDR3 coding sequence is TGTGCCAGCAGCTCCTCGACTAGCGGGGGATCCTACAATGAGCAGTTCTTC.

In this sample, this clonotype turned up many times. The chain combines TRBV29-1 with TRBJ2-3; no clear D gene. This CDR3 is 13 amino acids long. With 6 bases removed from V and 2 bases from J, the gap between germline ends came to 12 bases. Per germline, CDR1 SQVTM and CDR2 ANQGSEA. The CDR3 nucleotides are TGCAGCGTCGAGCCCCAGGACACAGATACGCAGTATTTT. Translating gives CSVEPQDTDTQYF.

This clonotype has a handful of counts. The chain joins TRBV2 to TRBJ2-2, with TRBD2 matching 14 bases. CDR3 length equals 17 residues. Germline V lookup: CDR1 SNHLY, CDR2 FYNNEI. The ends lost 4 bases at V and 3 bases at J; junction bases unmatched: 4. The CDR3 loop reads CASSGGTSGSYTGELFF. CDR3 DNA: TGTGCCAGCAGTGGAGGGACTAGCGGGAGTTACACCGGGGAGCTGTTTTTT.

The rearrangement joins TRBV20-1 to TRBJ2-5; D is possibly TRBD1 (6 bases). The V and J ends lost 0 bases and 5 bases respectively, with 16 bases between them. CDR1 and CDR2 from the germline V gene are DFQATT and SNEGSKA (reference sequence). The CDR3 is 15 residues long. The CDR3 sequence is CSARDPPGVWETQYF. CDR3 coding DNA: TGCAGTGCTAGAGATCCCCCAGGGGTGTGGGAGACCCAGTACTTC.

The CDR3 is CASSPAFGGRYSNQPQHF. In nucleotides, the CDR3 is TGTGCCAGCAGCCCCGCGTTTGGAGGTCGCTATAGCAATCAGCCCCAGCATTTT. The rearrangement uses TRBV7-6 and TRBJ1-5; the D is unclear. CDR3 size: 18 residues. V gave up 5 bases and J gave up 0 bases, with 20 bases separating them. The germline V gene encodes CDR1 SGHVS and CDR2 FNYEAQ.

The CDR3, as DNA: TGTGCCAGCAGTGTCGGGGGCGTATTCTACGAGCAGTACTTC. This encodes CASSVGGVFYEQYF. This rearrangement joins TRBV13 to TRBJ2-7; D may be TRBD1 or TRBD2 (6 bases each). This CDR3 region has 14 residues. Trimming took 6 bases from V and 3 from J, leaving 15 bases between them. Per the germline V gene, CDR1 is PRHDT and CDR2 is FYEKMQ (reference sequence). The variable domain in full, completed from reference TRBV13 and TRBJ2-7, reads AAGVIQSPRHLIKEKRETATLKCYPIPRHDTVYWYQQGPGQDPQFLISFYEKMQSDKGSIPDRFSAQQFSDYHSELNMSSLELGDSALYFCASSVGGVFYEQYFGPGTRLTVT.

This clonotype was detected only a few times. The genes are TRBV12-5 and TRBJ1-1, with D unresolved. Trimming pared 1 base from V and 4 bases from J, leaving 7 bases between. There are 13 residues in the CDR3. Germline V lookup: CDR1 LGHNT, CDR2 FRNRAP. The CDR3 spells CASGLEGFTEAFF. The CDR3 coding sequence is TGTGCTAGTGGTTTGGAAGGGTTCACTGAAGCTTTCTTT.

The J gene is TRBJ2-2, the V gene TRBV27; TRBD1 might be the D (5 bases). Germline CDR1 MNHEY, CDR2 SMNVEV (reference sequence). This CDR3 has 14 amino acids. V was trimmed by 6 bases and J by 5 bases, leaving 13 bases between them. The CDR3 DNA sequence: TGTGCCAGCAGCTCCCCAGGGTGGACCGGGGAGCTGTTTTTT. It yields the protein CASSSPGWTGELFF.

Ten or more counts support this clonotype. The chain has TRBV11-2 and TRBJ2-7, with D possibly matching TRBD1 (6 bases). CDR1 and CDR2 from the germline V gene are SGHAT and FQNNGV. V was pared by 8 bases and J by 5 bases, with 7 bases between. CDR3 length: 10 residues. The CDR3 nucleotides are TGTGCCAGCGGGGGCCACGAGCAGTACTTC. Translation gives CASGGHEQYF.

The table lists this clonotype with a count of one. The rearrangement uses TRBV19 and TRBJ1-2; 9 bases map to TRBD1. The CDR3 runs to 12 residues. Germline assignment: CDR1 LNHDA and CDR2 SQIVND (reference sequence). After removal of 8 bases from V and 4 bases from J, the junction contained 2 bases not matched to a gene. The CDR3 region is CASGTGRYGYTF. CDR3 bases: TGTGCCAGTGGGACAGGGCGCTATGGCTACACCTTC.

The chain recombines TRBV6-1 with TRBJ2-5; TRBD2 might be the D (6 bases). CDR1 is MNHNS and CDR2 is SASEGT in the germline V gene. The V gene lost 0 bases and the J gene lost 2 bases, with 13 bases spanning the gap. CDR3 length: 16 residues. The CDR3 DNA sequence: TGTGCCAGCAGTGAAGCGGAGGGACGGCAACAAGAGACCCAGTACTTC. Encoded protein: CASSEAEGRQQETQYF.

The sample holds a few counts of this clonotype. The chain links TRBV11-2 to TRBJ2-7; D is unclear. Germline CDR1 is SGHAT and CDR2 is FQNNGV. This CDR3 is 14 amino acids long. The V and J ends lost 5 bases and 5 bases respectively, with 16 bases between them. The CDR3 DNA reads TGTGCCAGCAGCGATAACCCCTGGATGGACGAGCAGTACTTC. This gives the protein CASSDNPWMDEQYF.

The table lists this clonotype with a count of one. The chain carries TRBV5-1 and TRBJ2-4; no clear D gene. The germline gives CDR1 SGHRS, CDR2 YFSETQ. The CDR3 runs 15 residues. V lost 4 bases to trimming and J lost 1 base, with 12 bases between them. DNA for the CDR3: TGCGCCAGCAGCCTGAGATTGGAGGCCAAAAACATTCAGTACTTC. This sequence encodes CASSLRLEAKNIQYF. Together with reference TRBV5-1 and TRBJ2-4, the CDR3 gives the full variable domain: KAGVTQTPRYLIKTRGQQVTLSCSPISGHRSVSWYQQTPGQGLQFLFEYFSETQRNKGNFPGRFSGRQFSNSRSEMNVSTLELGDSALYLCASSLRLEAKNIQYFGAGTRLSVL.

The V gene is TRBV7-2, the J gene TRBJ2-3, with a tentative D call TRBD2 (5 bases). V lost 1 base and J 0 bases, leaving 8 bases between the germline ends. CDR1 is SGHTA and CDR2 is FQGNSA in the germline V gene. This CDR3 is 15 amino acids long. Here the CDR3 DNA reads TGTGCCAGCAGCTTAGATTGGAGGAGCACAGATACGCAGTATTTT. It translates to CASSLDWRSTDTQYF.

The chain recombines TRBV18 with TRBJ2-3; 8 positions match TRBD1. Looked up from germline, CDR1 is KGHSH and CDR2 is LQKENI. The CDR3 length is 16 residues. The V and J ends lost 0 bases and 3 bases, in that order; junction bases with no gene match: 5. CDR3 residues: CASSPPDRARTDTQYF. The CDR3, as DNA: TGTGCCAGCTCACCACCGGACAGGGCGAGGACAGATACGCAGTATTTT. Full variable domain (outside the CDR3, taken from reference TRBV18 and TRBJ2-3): NAGVMQNPRHLVRRRGQEARLRCSPMKGHSHVYWYRQLPEEGLKFMVYLQKENIIDESGMPKERFSAEFPKEGPSILRIQQVVRGDSAAYFCASSPPDRARTDTQYFGPGTRLTVL.

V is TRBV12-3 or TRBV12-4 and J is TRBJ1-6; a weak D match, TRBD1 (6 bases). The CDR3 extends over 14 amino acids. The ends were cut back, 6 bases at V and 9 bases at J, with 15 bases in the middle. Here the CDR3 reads CASSSTGPGSPLHF. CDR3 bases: TGTGCCAGCAGCTCAACAGGGCCCGGTTCACCCCTCCACTTT.

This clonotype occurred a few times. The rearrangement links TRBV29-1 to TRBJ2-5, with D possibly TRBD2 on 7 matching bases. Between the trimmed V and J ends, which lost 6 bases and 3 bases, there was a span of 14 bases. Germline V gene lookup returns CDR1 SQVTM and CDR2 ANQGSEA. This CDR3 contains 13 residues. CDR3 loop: CSVVGGGKETQYF. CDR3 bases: TGCAGCGTGGTAGGGGGGGGAAAAGAGACCCAGTACTTC.

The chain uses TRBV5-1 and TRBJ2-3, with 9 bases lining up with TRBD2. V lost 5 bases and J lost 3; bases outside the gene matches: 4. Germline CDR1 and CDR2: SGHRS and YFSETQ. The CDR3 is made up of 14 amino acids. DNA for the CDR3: TGCGCCAGCAGGGTAGCGGGGGCGACAGATACGCAGTATTTT. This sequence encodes CASRVAGATDTQYF. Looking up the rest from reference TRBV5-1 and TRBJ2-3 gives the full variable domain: KAGVTQTPRYLIKTRGQQVTLSCSPISGHRSVSWYQQTPGQGLQFLFEYFSETQRNKGNFPGRFSGRQFSNSRSEMNVSTLELGDSALYLCASRVAGATDTQYFGPGTRLTVL.

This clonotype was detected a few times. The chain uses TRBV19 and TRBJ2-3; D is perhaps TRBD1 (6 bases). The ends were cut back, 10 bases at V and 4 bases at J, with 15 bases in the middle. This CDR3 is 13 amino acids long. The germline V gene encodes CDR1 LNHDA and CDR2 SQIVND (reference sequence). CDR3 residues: CATARGGSDTQYF. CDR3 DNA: TGTGCCACCGCGAGAGGGGGTTCAGATACGCAGTATTTT.